These T cell receptor beta chains were read from a single sample in a study of early T cells in non-severe SARS-CoV-2 infection. TCRdb ran MiXCR on the 5' RACE reads and lists one entry per CDR3 protein. This table has 25,000 to 35,000 distinct CDR3 sequences, about 3.9% appearing once. The material sequenced was whole blood. The receptors were sampled from an adult who was a healthcare worker with PCR-confirmed SARS-CoV-2 infection or an uninfected control (not recorded which). Each CDR3 is given with its conserved first and last residue. D genes are given only for firm matches. Clone size is given for some rows only: seen once, a few or many times, or a class if the clone is expanded.

abundance	j_gene	d_gene	v_gene	CDR3nt	CDR3aa
many	TRBJ2-7	TRBD1	TRBV7-2	TGTGCCAGCAGCTTAGGGGGACAGGGCTACGAGCAGTACTTC	CASSLGGQGYEQYF
many	TRBJ2-1	TRBD2	TRBV3-1	TGTGCCAGCAGCCAAGTCCCCTTCCGGACTAGCGGTTACAATGAGCAGTTCTTC	CASSQVPFRTSGYNEQFF
medium-sized	TRBJ2-6	-	TRBV6-4	TGTGCCAGCAGTGAACTAGCTGGGGCCAACGTCCTGACTTTC	CASSELAGANVLTF
many	TRBJ1-2	-	TRBV30	TGTGCCTGGACCCTAGAGGGGTTTCTCCACTATGGCTACACCTTC	CAWTLEGFLHYGYTF
many	TRBJ2-5	-	TRBV9	TGTGCCAGCAGTATGGGGCGGGGTCCACAAGAGACCCAGTACTTC	CASSMGRGPQETQYF
few	TRBJ1-1	-	TRBV6-5	TGTGTCGCCCAGAAAATGAACACTGAAGCTTTCTTT	CVAQKMNTEAFF
many	TRBJ1-1	-	TRBV20-1	TGCAGTGCCGACGGATACCAGAGTACGGACACTGAAGCTTTCTTT	CSADGYQSTDTEAFF
-	TRBJ1-2	-	TRBV12-3/TRBV12-4	TGTGCCAGCAGTTTCGGCGGAATGAACTATGGCTACACCTTC	CASSFGGMNYGYTF
many	TRBJ2-5	TRBD1	TRBV19	TGTGCCAGTAGGCGGACAGGGGGAGGGCAAGAGACCCAGTACTTC	CASRRTGGGQETQYF
many	TRBJ2-2	-	TRBV27	TGTGCCAGCAGAGGGGTCGGGGAGCTGTTTTTT	CASRGVGELFF
many	TRBJ2-7	-	TRBV7-2	TGTGCCAGCAGCTTAGCAAGGACAGCCAGGAGCTACGAGCAGTACTTC	CASSLARTARSYEQYF
many	TRBJ1-5	-	TRBV20-1	TGCAGTGCTAGAGACCTCCTAAGCCAGCCCCAGCATTTT	CSARDLLSQPQHF
-	TRBJ2-6	-	TRBV19	TGTGCCAGTACCATGGAGGGGGTCCTGACTTTC	CASTMEGVLTF
many	TRBJ2-7	-	TRBV5-1	TGCGCCAGCAGCCCCATGGTACAGGGTCTCGATAATTCCTACGAGCAGTACTTC	CASSPMVQGLDNSYEQYF
few	TRBJ2-1	-	TRBV7-8	TGTGCCAGCAGCCAGAGACTAGACTCCTACAATGAGCAGTTCTTC	CASSQRLDSYNEQFF
-	TRBJ1-1	-	TRBV5-1	TGCGCCAGCAGCCTTCAGGTCGGCGGGAACACTGAAGCTTTCTTT	CASSLQVGGNTEAFF
many	TRBJ1-3	-	TRBV20-1	TGCAGTGCTGGTACTCCGACCTCTGGAAACACCATATATTTT	CSAGTPTSGNTIYF
-	TRBJ1-2	TRBD1	TRBV12-3/TRBV12-4	TGTGCCAGTTCTGAGGGGGCAAGGGGCTACACCTTC	CASSEGARGYTF
many	TRBJ1-2	-	TRBV5-1	TGCGCCAGCAGACTGAATAACTATGGCTACACCTTC	CASRLNNYGYTF
many	TRBJ1-4	-	TRBV29-1	TGCAGCCCCACTGTCCCTCCAACTAATGAAAAACTGTTTTTT	CSPTVPPTNEKLFF
many	TRBJ2-2	-	TRBV29-1	TGCAGCGGGGGGACCGGGGAGCTGTTTTTT	CSGGTGELFF
few	TRBJ1-6	-	TRBV4-2	TGTGCCAGCAGCCATAGGAGTTATAATTCACCCCTCCACTTT	CASSHRSYNSPLHF
many	TRBJ1-5	-	TRBV6-5	TGTGCCAGCAGTTACAGGGATAATCAGCCCCAGCATTTT	CASSYRDNQPQHF
many	TRBJ2-2	TRBD1	TRBV10-3	TGTGCCATCAGTCCCTCACATGGACAGGGAGTGACCGGGGAGCTGTTTTTT	CAISPSHGQGVTGELFF
many	TRBJ1-1	-	TRBV12-3/TRBV12-4	TGTGCCAGCAGTTTATTCCAGGGGACTGAAGCTTTCTTT	CASSLFQGTEAFF
few	TRBJ2-7	-	TRBV5-6	TGTGCCAGCAGCCCCGGACCCGGATACTACGAGCAGTACTTC	CASSPGPGYYEQYF
many	TRBJ2-7	-	TRBV30	TGTGCCTGGGGCACCGGGACAAACGAGCAGTACTTC	CAWGTGTNEQYF
few	TRBJ1-6	-	TRBV12-3/TRBV12-4	TGTGCCAGCAGTTTGCAAGTTCGCAGGGGAGAATCACCCCTCCACTTT	CASSLQVRRGESPLHF
many	TRBJ2-7	-	TRBV20-1	TGCAGTGCTAGCCAGGGGAAGACCTACGAGCAGTACTTC	CSASQGKTYEQYF
many	TRBJ1-1	-	TRBV6-2/TRBV6-3	TGTGCCAGCAGTTTTCCATCGAACACTGAAGCTTTCTTT	CASSFPSNTEAFF
many	TRBJ2-1	-	TRBV7-9	TGTGCCAGCAGCGAGGCGTCGGGGCGCTCCTACAATGAGCAGTTCTTC	CASSEASGRSYNEQFF
-	TRBJ2-3	-	TRBV20-1	TGCAGTGCTCTAAGGGGAAAAGATACGCAGTATTTT	CSALRGKDTQYF
many	TRBJ2-1	TRBD2	TRBV10-3	TGTGCCATCAGTGAGGGGAGCGGGAGGAGCAATGAGCAGTTCTTC	CAISEGSGRSNEQFF
many	TRBJ2-2	-	TRBV19	TGTGCCACCCGGCGGAGTCTCACCGGGGAGCTGTTTTTT	CATRRSLTGELFF
many	TRBJ2-3	-	TRBV27	TGTGCCAGCAGTTACCAGAACACAGATACGCAGTATTTT	CASSYQNTDTQYF
many	TRBJ1-1	TRBD1	TRBV19	TGTGCCAGTTCGGACAGGGGAAACACTGAAGCTTTCTTT	CASSDRGNTEAFF
many	TRBJ1-5	-	TRBV20-1	TGCAGTGCTAGAGATCAGGCACTCAGAAACAAAGAGCCCCAGCATTTT	CSARDQALRNKEPQHF
few	TRBJ2-3	-	TRBV5-1	TGCGCCAGCAGCTGGGACTTCACAGATACGCAGTATTTT	CASSWDFTDTQYF
many	TRBJ2-1	-	TRBV27	TGTGCCAGCAGTTTACTACAACAGGGCAATGAGCAGTTCTTC	CASSLLQQGNEQFF
many	TRBJ2-5	TRBD1	TRBV6-6	TGTGCCAGCAGTTACTTAAGGGGGCTACGGGAAGAGACCCAGTACTTC	CASSYLRGLREETQYF
many	TRBJ2-7	-	TRBV11-2	TGTGCCAGCAGCTTAACAGGGACGACCTACGAGCAGTACTTC	CASSLTGTTYEQYF
many	TRBJ2-2	-	TRBV4-1	TGCGCCAGCAGCCACTCCCCGACAGGGAGGGCCGGGGAGCTGTTTTTT	CASSHSPTGRAGELFF
many	TRBJ2-5	-	TRBV20-1	TGCAGTGCTGCGGGATGGCAAGAGACCCAGTACTTC	CSAAGWQETQYF
many	TRBJ1-5	-	TRBV6-2/TRBV6-3	TGTGCCAGCAGCGGACATGTGGGCAATCAGCCCCAGCATTTT	CASSGHVGNQPQHF
many	TRBJ2-5	TRBD2	TRBV4-1	TGCGCCAGCAGCCAAGGTATGGGACTAGCGGGGGAAGAGACCCAGTACTTC	CASSQGMGLAGEETQYF
many	TRBJ2-6	TRBD2	TRBV19	TGTGCCAGTATGGGACTAGCGGGACTCTCTGGGGCCAACGTCCTGACTTTC	CASMGLAGLSGANVLTF
many	TRBJ2-7	TRBD1	TRBV7-2	TGTGCCAGCAGCCGGTCCGGACAGGGGCCCTCCTACGAGCAGTACTTC	CASSRSGQGPSYEQYF
medium-sized	TRBJ2-5	-	TRBV7-8	TGTGCCAGCAGCCAAAACCGGGGGGAGACCCAGTACTTC	CASSQNRGETQYF
many	TRBJ2-7	TRBD1	TRBV5-1	TGCGCCAGCAGCATCGCGGACAGGGAACACGAGCAGTACTTC	CASSIADREHEQYF
many	TRBJ1-1	-	TRBV7-8	TGTGCCAGCAGCATGGGGGAAGGAGCTTTCTTT	CASSMGEGAFF
many	TRBJ2-7	-	TRBV7-2	TGTGCCAGCAGCTTAGGGGGACGGAGTTTCGGGGAGCAGTACTTC	CASSLGGRSFGEQYF
many	TRBJ1-1	-	TRBV30	TGTGCCTGGGGGGACGGGAACACTGAAGCTTTCTTT	CAWGDGNTEAFF
few	TRBJ1-6	-	TRBV29-1	TGCAGCGTTCGGACGGGCTATAATTCACCCCTCCACTTT	CSVRTGYNSPLHF
many	TRBJ2-2	-	TRBV7-8	TGTGCCAGCAGCCAGGGGGGTATCGGGGAGCTGTTTTTT	CASSQGGIGELFF
medium-sized	TRBJ2-3	-	TRBV4-1	TGCGCCAGCAGCCAGGGTCTGACAGGAGATACGCAGTATTTT	CASSQGLTGDTQYF